This TCR beta chain was profiled in a study of blood T cell repertoires in COVID-19. Background on the study: Samples representing acute and convalescent COVID-19 were sourced from the United States, Italy and Spain. In each case, the material was cDNA or gDNA derived from T cells, B-cell-depleted T cells, or PBMCs.

The CDR3 runs to 13 residues. Trimming left V 6 bases short and J 1 base short, with 9 bases between. In germline, CDR1 is SGHVS, CDR2 FNYEAQ. Authors' processing steps: Using reference gene primer amplification, nucleated cell counts were estimated. Using immunoSEQ multiplex PCR, the repertoire was profiled, and TCRdb retains in-frame clones only, with some absent. V, J and clone size reflect that table, while D and trimming were determined from the DNA. The sample includes tens of thousands of clones, roughly four fifths of them seen just once. Source material: peripheral blood. The V and J genes are TRBV7-6 and TRBJ1-1; D is uncertain. The TCR sequence derives from a woman between 55 and 75 years old with acute or convalescent COVID-19. The CDR3: CASSTRQNTEAFF. CDR3 nucleotide sequence: TGTGCCAGCAGTACCCGACAGAACACTGAAGCTTTCTTT.